The source of this T cell receptor beta chain is a study of tumor-infiltrating lymphocytes in primary liver carcinoma. Study summary: Surgical resection was the treatment these patients received for primary liver carcinoma.

With respect to this clonotype: A much larger clonotype is one base distant, so this may be a read error.

Blood RNA originated from unsorted whole blood, with germline DNA additionally extracted. The length of the CDR3 is 18 residues. With 5 bases clipped from V and 10 bases from J, the junction kept 18 bases outside the gene matches. Germline assignment: CDR1 SGHNT and CDR2 YENEEA. Priming with a constant-region primer yielded TCR beta cDNA from about 480 ng total RNA. TCR beta libraries came from three nested multiplex PCR rounds using slightly modified ARM-PCR. Use of TRBV1-TRBV30 forward primers with a C-beta reverse primer characterized the first two PCR rounds, which lasted around 10 cycles each. MiXCR, run by TCRdb on the multiplex PCR reads, gives a single entry per CDR3 protein. The sample records some 180,000 distinct CDR3 sequences, about 60% being singletons.

The J gene is TRBJ2-1, the V gene TRBV11-3; 12 bases are a match to TRBD2. The material sequenced was peripheral blood. The source is a man aged 40-55 years with primary liver carcinoma and hepatitis B virus infection. CDR3 region: CASSRSGSTGLAGTEQFF. CDR3 nucleotides: TGTGCCAGCAGCCGGAGCGGATCTACCGGACTAGCGGGAACGGAGCAGTTCTTC.